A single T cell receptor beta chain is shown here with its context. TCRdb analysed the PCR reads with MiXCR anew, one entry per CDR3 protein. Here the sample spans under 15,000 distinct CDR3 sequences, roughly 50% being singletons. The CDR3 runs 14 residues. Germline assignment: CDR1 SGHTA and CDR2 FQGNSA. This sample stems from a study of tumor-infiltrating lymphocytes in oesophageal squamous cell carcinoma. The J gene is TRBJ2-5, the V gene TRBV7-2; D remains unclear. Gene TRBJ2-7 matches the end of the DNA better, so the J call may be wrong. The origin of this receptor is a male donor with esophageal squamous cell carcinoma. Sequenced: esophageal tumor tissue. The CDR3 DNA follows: TGTGCCAGCAGCCCCCGACGTGACTCCTACGAGCAGTACTTC. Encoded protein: CASSPRRDSYEQYF.